This T cell receptor (beta chain) is drawn from a study of T cells in Graves' hyperthyroidism and ophthalmopathy. The wider study: Peripheral blood was secured at the point of initial diagnosis, before any treatment.

This CDR3 contains 14 residues. Trimming removed 6 bases from V and 1 base from J, with 12 bases in between. Researchers amplified the TCR beta CDR3 regions from RNA transcripts. With the HTBI primer set, the TCR CDR3 went through a first round of RT-PCR. TCRdb reprocessed the multiplex PCR reads via MiXCR and lists one record per CDR3 protein. The sample lists some 490,000 distinct CDR3 sequences, roughly a sixth occurring once. The PBMCs were taken from 10 ml of fresh peripheral blood. The receptor was derived from a woman aged 25 to 39 with Graves' ophthalmopathy. The sample consisted of blood. The chain combines TRBV12-3 or TRBV12-4 with TRBJ1-1; D uncertain. The CDR3: CASRPDRGNTEAFF. The DNA of the CDR3 is TGTGCCAGCAGACCCGATCGGGGGAACACTGAAGCTTTCTTT.